What follows is one TCR beta chain and its context. Its antigen is currently unknown. The germline V gene encodes CDR1 ENHRY and CDR2 SYGVKD. The CDR3 is 12 residues long. Trimming took off 4 bases at V and 1 base at J, with 5 bases between the two ends. These data come from a study of post-analysis software for immune sequencing data. Study at large: Multiple sclerosis in the patients followed relapsing-remitting, secondary progressive and progressive-relapsing courses.

TCR beta cDNA libraries included unique molecular identifiers. Hundreds of thousands of cDNA molecules came from around 1 to 10 million T cells. From the PCR reads, TCRdb called clonotypes with MiXCR, one entry per CDR3 protein. The data show fewer than 900,000 distinct CDR3 sequences, with just over 45% seen just once and roughly 5% held by the top ten. Findings and limits, study-wide: Included in a set of about 5 TRBV segments more frequent in patients than controls were TRBV5-6, TRBV5-1 and TRBV20-1. Samples from a shared batch, those prepared together, strongly co-clustered by F measure. Comparison with controls showed significantly lower normalized Chao1 diversity in multiple sclerosis patients.

The rearrangement uses TRBV10-3 and TRBJ2-7; D not certain. This receptor was identified in a girl between 5 and 17 years old with multiple sclerosis. The sample was blood. The CDR3 loop reads CAISVRSYEQYF. The CDR3 DNA sequence: TGTGCCATCAGTGTACGGTCCTACGAGCAGTACTTC.